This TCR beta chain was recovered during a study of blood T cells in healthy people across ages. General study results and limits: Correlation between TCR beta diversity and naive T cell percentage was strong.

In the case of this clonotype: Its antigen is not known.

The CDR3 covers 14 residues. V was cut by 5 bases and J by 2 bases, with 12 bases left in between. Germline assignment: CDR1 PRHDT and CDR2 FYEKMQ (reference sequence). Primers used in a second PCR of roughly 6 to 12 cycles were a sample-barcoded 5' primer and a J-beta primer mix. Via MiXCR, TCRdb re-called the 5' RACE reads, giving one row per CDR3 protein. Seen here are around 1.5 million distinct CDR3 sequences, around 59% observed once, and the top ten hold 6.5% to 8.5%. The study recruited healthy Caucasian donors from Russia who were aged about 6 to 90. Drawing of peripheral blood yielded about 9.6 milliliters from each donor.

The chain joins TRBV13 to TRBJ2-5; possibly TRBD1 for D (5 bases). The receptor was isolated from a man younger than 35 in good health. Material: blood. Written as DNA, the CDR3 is TGTGCCAGCAGCATGCGGACAAAACAAGAGACCCAGTACTTC. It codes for CASSMRTKQETQYF.